This TCR beta chain was found in a study of blood T cell repertoires in COVID-19. In the study overall: Whether acute or convalescent, the COVID-19 samples came from the United States, Italy and Spain. The analysed material was cDNA or gDNA that came from T cells, B-cell-depleted T cells, or PBMCs.

CDR1 and CDR2 (germline): SGDLS, YYNGEE. The CDR3 has 16 residues. V was shortened by 1 base and J by 2 bases, with 15 bases between the two germline ends. Source study methods: It was from reference gene primer amplification that nucleated cell counts were estimated. Sequencing used immunoSEQ multiplex PCR; TCRdb keeps in-frame clones, though not all of them. The D gene and trimming were derived from the DNA, and the V and J assignments and clone size from that table. This sample carries 200,000 to 300,000 clones, about 85% of them seen once, and the ten largest clones take 4% to 5%. The source is a man aged 55-75 years with acute or convalescent COVID-19. The specimen sequenced was peripheral blood. The V and J genes are TRBV9 and TRBJ1-1; D is unresolved. As DNA, the CDR3 is TGTGCCAGCAGCGTAAGGCCGGGGAGCCTAAACACTGAAGCTTTCTTT. It encodes CASSVRPGSLNTEAFF.